This T cell receptor beta chain was documented in a study of T cells in Graves' hyperthyroidism and ophthalmopathy. This clonotype has a count of ten or more. The antigen is not known. CDR3 length: 16 residues. Germline assignment: CDR1 ENHRY and CDR2 SYGVKD. V lost 3 bases and J lost 6; bases outside the gene matches: 9. Template material for amplifying TCR beta CDR3 regions consisted of RNA transcripts. TCR CDR3 regions were first amplified by RT-PCR with HTBI primers. TCRdb independently ran MiXCR on the multiplex PCR reads; one entry per CDR3 protein. This sample yields 350,000 or so distinct CDR3 sequences, of which over 20% are seen a single time; over 40% belongs to the top ten. Study-wide results and limits: Most thyroid clonotypes with frequency above 0.001 were detected in blood.

Graves' hyperthyroidism without ophthalmopathy progression within 18 months was termed stable. Researchers barred patients who had uncontrolled infection, other autoimmune disease, pregnancy or lactation. An approximately 10 ml volume of fresh peripheral blood provided the PBMCs. The sequencing input was blood. The rearrangement uses TRBV10-3 and TRBJ2-2; TRBD2 agrees at 8 bases. This receptor was identified in a woman between 45 and 60 years old with Graves' hyperthyroidism. The CDR3 reads CAISDSGTSYPGELFF. DNA for the CDR3: TGTGCCATCAGTGATTCCGGGACTAGTTATCCCGGGGAGCTGTTTTTT.